This T cell receptor beta chain was recovered during a study of T cell repertoires in cytomegalovirus infection. As for the study in general: Public TCR beta signatures indicated both CMV infection and matching HLA type.

The study, taken as a whole, reports: Dominant in the ex vivo response were TCR beta clonotypes restricted by HLA-C and specific for CMV.

This clonotype was detected a few times. Its antigen is still unknown. V was trimmed by 4 bases and J by 1 base, leaving 10 bases between them. Germline lookup yields CDR1 SQVTM and CDR2 ANQGSEA. The CDR3 loop spans 13 amino acids. TCRdb fed the reads into MiXCR, producing one record per CDR3 protein. The sample includes hundreds of thousands of distinct CDR3 sequences, around a sixth of them seen just once. Sequencing input: PBMCs. V gene TRBV29-1 combines with J gene TRBJ1-1; D call uncertain. The sequence came from a human donor in good health (CMV status not recorded). Some clones in this sample may be carry-over from other donors' samples. The CDR3 bases are TGCAGCGTTGGTCTGGCGGGGAACACTGAAGCTTTCTTT. Protein product: CSVGLAGNTEAFF.